Listed here are 5 T cell receptor beta chains from one sample, sequenced in a study of blood T cell repertoires in COVID-19. Clones were read by immunoSEQ multiplex PCR, and TCRdb kept only the in-frame ones, dropping some. The sample records approximately 140,000 clones, 80% to 90% being singletons. Input material: peripheral blood. These TCRs come from a young man with COVID-19, enrolled during active disease.

The gene calls are TRBV10-3 and TRBJ2-1; TRBD2 matches 12 bases. After removal of 5 bases from V and 0 bases from J, the junction contained 5 bases not matched to a gene. The CDR3 totals 17 residues. Germline V gene lookup returns CDR1 ENHRY and CDR2 SYGVKD. DNA for the CDR3: TGTGCCATCAGTTGGACTAGCGGGGCGAGCTCCTACAATGAGCAGTTCTTC. Amino acids: CAISWTSGASSYNEQFF.

This chain uses TRBV6-1 with TRBJ2-7; 9 nucleotides agree with TRBD1. CDR1 MNHNS and CDR2 SASEGT come from the germline V gene. CDR3 length: 15 residues. The V gene end was trimmed by 1 base and the J gene end by 4 bases; junction bases not matched to a gene: 5. For the CDR3, the DNA is TGTGCCAGCAGTGAAGTGGGACAGGGTTGGTACGAGCAGTACTTC. This sequence encodes CASSEVGQGWYEQYF.

The rearrangement uses TRBV9 and TRBJ2-2; maybe TRBD2 (6 bases). The germline V gene encodes CDR1 SGDLS and CDR2 YYNGEE. Trimming shortened V by 0 bases and J by 0 bases, and 6 bases separated the two germline ends. The CDR3 spans 15 residues. The CDR3 spells CASSVGDSNTGELFF. The DNA of the CDR3 is TGTGCCAGCAGCGTAGGGGACTCGAACACCGGGGAGCTGTTTTTT.

This sequence joins TRBV2 and TRBJ2-5; D is possibly TRBD1 (6 bases). Germline values: CDR1 SNHLY, CDR2 FYNNEI. Trimming cost V 8 bases and J 4 bases, with 20 bases left between them. The CDR3 spans 15 residues. CDR3 sequence: CASALQRGRGETQYF. In nucleotides, the CDR3 is TGTGCCAGCGCCCTCCAAAGGGGCAGGGGAGAGACCCAGTACTTC.

In DNA, the CDR3 is TGTGCCATCAGTGCGCCGGGACTAGCGGGCGTCACAGATACGCAGTATTTT. Protein: CAISAPGLAGVTDTQYF. This chain joins TRBV10-3 and TRBJ2-3; 12 bases align to TRBD2. The CDR3 contains 17 residues. The J segment lost 2 bases and the V segment lost 4 bases, leaving 7 bases of the junction unmatched. Germline-derived CDR1 and CDR2 are ENHRY and SYGVKD.